This T cell receptor beta chain was observed in a study of blood T cell repertoires in COVID-19. Across the whole study: T cells, B-cell-depleted T cells, or PBMCs provided the cDNA or gDNA that served as material.

In the original analysis: Scientists estimated how many nucleated cells there were by amplifying reference gene primers. The repertoire was sequenced with immunoSEQ multiplex PCR; TCRdb's copy has only in-frame clones and lacks some. V, J and clone size derive from that table, while D and trimming were established from the DNA sequence. The sample contains some 300,000 clones, roughly 90% of which appear only once. CDR3 length equals 14 residues. The V end lost 1 base, the J end lost 4 bases, and 9 bases lay between the germline ends. The germline V gene encodes CDR1 LNHDA and CDR2 SQIVND (reference sequence).

The source of this sequence is a man between 18 and 35 years old with active or convalescent COVID-19. The sequenced material came from peripheral blood. The V and J genes are TRBV19 and TRBJ2-3; D remains unclear. Here the CDR3 DNA reads TGTGCCAGTAGTATAGTGCCAGGCTCAGATACGCAGTATTTT. This codes for CASSIVPGSDTQYF.